This TCR beta chain appears in the sequencing data of a study of CD8 T cells in ankylosing spondylitis. The V end was cut by 0 bases, the J end by 1 base, with 19 bases between. Germline-derived CDR1 and CDR2 are LNHNV and YYDKDF (reference sequence). This CDR3 comprises 19 residues. TCRdb recomputed calls from the 5' RACE reads with MiXCR, one row per CDR3 protein. The sample holds a few hundred thousand distinct CDR3 sequences, about 10% seen once. For this clonotype: The antigen is not known.

Whole-study results and caveats: Earlier literature documents some of the motif variants in reactive arthritis synovial fluid and blood. For ankylosing spondylitis blood, a TCR beta motif of fewer than 10 highly homologous variants appeared characteristic. Significantly higher representation of disease-linked clones was reported for matched ankylosing spondylitis synovial fluid.

The specimen was blood, either unsorted or a sorted T cell fraction (not recorded which). The chain uses TRBV15 and TRBJ1-3, with D unresolved. This receptor was obtained from a male donor with ankylosing spondylitis or in good health (not recorded which). The CDR3 coding sequence is TGTGCCACCAGCAGAGATCTTTACGGGTACCCGAGGTCTGGAAACACCATATATTTT. Protein sequence: CATSRDLYGYPRSGNTIYF.